The entry that follows covers one T cell receptor beta chain sequence. The sample comes from a study of T cells in Graves' hyperthyroidism and ophthalmopathy. RNA transcripts gave rise to amplified TCR beta CDR3 regions. First-round RT-PCR targeting the TCR CDR3 was performed with the HTBI primer set. TCRdb ran MiXCR on the multiplex PCR reads and lists one entry per CDR3 protein. The table has hundreds of thousands of distinct CDR3 sequences, roughly an eighth seen once. J gave up 0 bases and V 6 bases, and 5 bases lay outside the gene matches. This CDR3 is 14 amino acids long. The germline V gene has CDR1 SQVTM and CDR2 ANQGSEA.

The sequencing sample was made of blood. The chain carries TRBV29-1 and TRBJ2-3; 8 positions agree with TRBD1. The origin of this receptor is a woman aged 40 to 50 with Graves' ophthalmopathy. The CDR3 region has the DNA TGCAGCGTCCACAGGGGGTTTAGCACAGATACGCAGTATTTT. It yields the protein CSVHRGFSTDTQYF.